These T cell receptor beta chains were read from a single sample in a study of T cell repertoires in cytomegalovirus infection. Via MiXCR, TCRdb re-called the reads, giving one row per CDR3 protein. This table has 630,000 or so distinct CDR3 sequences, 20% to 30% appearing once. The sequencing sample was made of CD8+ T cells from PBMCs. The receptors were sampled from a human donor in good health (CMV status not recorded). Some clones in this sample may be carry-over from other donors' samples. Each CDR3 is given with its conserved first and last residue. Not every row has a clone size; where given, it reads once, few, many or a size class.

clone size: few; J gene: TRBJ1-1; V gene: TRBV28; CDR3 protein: CASSFWPQSTTEAFF
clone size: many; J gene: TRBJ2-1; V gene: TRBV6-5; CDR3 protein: CASSYDAYNEQFF
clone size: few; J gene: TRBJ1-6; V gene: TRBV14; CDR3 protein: CASSQGGFSPLHF
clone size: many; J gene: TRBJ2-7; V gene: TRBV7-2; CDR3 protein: CASSLGVGSYEQYF
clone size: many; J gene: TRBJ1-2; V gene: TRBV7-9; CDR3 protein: CASSYGTGSSLYGYTF
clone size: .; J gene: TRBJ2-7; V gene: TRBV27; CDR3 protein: CTSSLREEGDEQYF
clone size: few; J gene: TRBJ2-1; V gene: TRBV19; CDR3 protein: CAISPGTPYNEQFF
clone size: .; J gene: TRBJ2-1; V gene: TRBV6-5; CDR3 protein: CASSPRQGYEQFF
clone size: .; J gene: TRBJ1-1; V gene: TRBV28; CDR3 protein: CASSLLGENTEAFF
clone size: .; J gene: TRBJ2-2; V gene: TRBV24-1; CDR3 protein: CATSAHTQGQWTGELFF
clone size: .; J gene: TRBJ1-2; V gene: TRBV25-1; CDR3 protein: CASSDFRAGYTF
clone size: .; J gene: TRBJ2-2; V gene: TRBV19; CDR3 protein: CASSIPRQGLTYTGELFF
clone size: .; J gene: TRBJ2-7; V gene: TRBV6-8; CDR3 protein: CASSFSGGADEQNF
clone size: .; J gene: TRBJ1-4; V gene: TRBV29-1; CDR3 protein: CSVEELTTTNEKLFF
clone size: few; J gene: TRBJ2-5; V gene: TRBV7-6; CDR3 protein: CASSSHDREQETQYF
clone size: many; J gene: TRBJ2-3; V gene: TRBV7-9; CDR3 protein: CASSPTDTQYF
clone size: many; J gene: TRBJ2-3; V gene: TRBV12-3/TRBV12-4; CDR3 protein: CASSFPEAGGPDTQYF
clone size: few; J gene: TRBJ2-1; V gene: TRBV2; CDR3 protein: CASNRLAGANPEQFF
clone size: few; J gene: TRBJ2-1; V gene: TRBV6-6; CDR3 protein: CATQMGDF
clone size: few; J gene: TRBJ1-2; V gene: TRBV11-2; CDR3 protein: CASSLRDRGAYGYTF
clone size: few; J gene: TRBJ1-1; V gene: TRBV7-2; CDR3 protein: CASSSLGGMNTEAFF
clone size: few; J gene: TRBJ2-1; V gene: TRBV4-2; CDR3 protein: CASSQDTGGGGLLGEQFF
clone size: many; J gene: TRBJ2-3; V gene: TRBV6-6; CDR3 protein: CASSQLVLADTQYF
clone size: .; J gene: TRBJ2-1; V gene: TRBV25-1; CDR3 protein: CASSDLLAQFF
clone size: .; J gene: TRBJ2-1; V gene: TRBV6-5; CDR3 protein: CASSSGTNGPISSYNEQFF
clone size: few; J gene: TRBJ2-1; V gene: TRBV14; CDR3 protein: CASSQAHRGFGEQFF
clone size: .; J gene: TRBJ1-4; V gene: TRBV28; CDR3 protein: CASSLSGADNEKLFF
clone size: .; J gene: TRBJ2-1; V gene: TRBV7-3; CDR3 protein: CASSHLGGPGNEQFF
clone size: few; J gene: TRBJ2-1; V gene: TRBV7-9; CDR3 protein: CASKDSGGYNEQFF
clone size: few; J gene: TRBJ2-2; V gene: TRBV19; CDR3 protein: CASSYRDGELFF
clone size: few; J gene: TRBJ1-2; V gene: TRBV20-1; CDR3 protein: CSAKWFSGYTF
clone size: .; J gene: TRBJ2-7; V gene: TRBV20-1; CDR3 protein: CSAREQGASYEQYF
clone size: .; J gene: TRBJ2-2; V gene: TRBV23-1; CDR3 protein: CASSQLGLPNTGELFF
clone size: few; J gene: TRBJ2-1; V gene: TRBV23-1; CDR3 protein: CASSQSTRGLFYNEQFF
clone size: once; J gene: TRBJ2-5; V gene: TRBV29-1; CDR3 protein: CSRAESQYF
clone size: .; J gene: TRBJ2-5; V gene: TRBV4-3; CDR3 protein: CASSQDWKAGRGETQYF
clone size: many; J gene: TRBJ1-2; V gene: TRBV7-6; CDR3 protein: CASSLAPGADGYTF
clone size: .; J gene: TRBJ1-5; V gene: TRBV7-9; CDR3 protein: CASSLGIGLTGEDQPQHF
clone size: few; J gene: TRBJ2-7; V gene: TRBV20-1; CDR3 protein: CSARDPGGSHEQYF
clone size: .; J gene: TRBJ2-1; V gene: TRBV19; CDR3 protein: CASTPSGGRGKQFF
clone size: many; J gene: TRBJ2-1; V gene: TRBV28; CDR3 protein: CASSLRSLAGGPGDEQFF
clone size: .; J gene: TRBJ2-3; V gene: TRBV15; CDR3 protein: CATSRRGSTDTQYF
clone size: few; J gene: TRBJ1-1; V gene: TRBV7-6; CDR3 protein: CASSPPPGVVEAFF
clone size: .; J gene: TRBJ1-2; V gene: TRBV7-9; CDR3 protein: CASSPQGAVYGYTF
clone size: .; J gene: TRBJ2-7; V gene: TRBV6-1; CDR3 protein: CASSEPTGTAYEQYF
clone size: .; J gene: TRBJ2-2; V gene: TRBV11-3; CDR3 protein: CASSTRESGWTGELFF
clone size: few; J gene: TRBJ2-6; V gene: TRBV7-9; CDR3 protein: CASSTGVGGANVLTF